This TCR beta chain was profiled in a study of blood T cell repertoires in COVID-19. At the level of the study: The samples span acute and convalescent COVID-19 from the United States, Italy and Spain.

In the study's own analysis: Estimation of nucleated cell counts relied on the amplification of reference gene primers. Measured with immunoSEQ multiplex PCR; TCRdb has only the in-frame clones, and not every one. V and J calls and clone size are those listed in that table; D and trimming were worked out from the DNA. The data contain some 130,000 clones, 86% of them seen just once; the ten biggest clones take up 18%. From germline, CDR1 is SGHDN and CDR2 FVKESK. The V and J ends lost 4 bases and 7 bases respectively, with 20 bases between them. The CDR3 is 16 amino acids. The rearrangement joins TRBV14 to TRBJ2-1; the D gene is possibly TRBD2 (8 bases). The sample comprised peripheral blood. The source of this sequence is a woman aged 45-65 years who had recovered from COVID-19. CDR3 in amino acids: CASSPRGGLVRNEQFF. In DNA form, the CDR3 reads TGTGCCAGCAGCCCCAGGGGGGGACTAGTTCGTAATGAGCAGTTCTTC.